The entry that follows covers one TCR beta chain sequence. Its antigen is unidentified. One junction end does not reproduce the germline sequence, and a read error may be involved. Presence of unique molecular identifiers characterized the TCR beta cDNA libraries. Starting from about 0.94 to 9.7 million T cells, the study yielded roughly 0.5 million cDNA molecules. TCRdb itself ran the PCR reads through MiXCR, one entry per CDR3 protein. This sample has about 540,000 distinct CDR3 sequences, with roughly 34% found just once. This sample was included in a study of post-analysis software for immune sequencing data. Background on the study: In terms of disease course, relapsing-remitting, secondary progressive and progressive-relapsing multiple sclerosis were included.

Germline V gene sequence: CDR1 WSHSY, CDR2 SAAADI. The CDR3 is 15 residues long. Study results and limitations: Patients showed TRBV5-6, TRBV5-1 and TRBV20-1 among roughly 5 TRBV segments more frequent than in controls.

Material: blood. This clonotype was obtained from a girl under 18 with multiple sclerosis. The chain carries TRBV10-2 and TRBJ1-5; 8 bases align to TRBD1. The CDR3 spells CTSTETGVTNQPQHF. The CDR3 bases are TGCACCAGCACCGAGACAGGGGTGACAAATCAGCCCCAGCATTTT.